The clone carrying this T cell receptor beta chain occurred a few times. Its specificity is not known. Use of 60 Vbeta and 13 Jbeta primers characterized the PCR. Sequencing used immunoSEQ multiplex PCR; TCRdb keeps in-frame clones, though not all of them. The data contain about 200,000 clones, around 79% of them singletons. Germline lookup yields CDR1 SGHDT and CDR2 YYEEEE. Deletions cut 3 bases from V and 1 base from J, with 11 bases between. This CDR3 spans 15 amino acids. This record comes from a study of cytomegalovirus exposure and HLA in healthy donors. Overall study findings and caveats: The study recorded 150 to 200 TCR beta chains that were cytomegalovirus-associated.

This receptor was obtained from a woman in her forties or fifties in good health and CMV-seronegative. Input material: PBMCs. This chain uses TRBV5-6 with TRBJ1-3; perhaps TRBD1 as D (6 bases). CDR3 in amino acids: CASSSQGWSGNTIYF. The CDR3 DNA follows: TGTGCCAGCAGCTCCCAGGGGTGGTCTGGAAACACCATATATTTT. The full variable domain, its missing parts supplied by reference TRBV5-6 and TRBJ1-3, is DAGVTQSPTHLIKTRGQQVTLRCSPKSGHDTVSWYQQALGQGPQFIFQYYEEEERQRGNFPDRFSGHQFPNYSSELNVNALLLGDSALYLCASSSQGWSGNTIYFGEGSWLTVV.